This is a list of T cell receptor beta chains from one sample in a study of Graves' ophthalmopathy and Graves' hyperthyroidism. Via MiXCR, TCRdb re-called the multiplex PCR reads, giving one row per CDR3 protein. The table lists 560,000 or so distinct CDR3 sequences, under 40% of them singletons, with 3.5% to 4.5% in the top ten. The sequencing sample was made of peripheral blood or thyroid tissue (not recorded which). Receptor source: an adult man with Graves' hyperthyroidism. Both conserved end residues are part of each CDR3. D genes are given only for firm matches. Expanded clones are given a class, and other clones once, few, many or no size at all.

>-|TRBV10-3|TRBJ1-1|-|13
TGTGCCATCAGTGAGCAGGGCGGGACTGAAGCTTTCTTT
CAISEQGGTEAFF
>-|TRBV10-2|TRBJ1-6|-|16
TGCGCCAGCAGCGTGAGAGGGACGGACCAAAATTCACCCCTCCACTTT
CASSVRGTDQNSPLHF
>-|TRBV4-2|TRBJ2-7|TRBD2|16
TGTGCCAGCAGCTACAGGACTAGCGGGAGCTCCTACGAGCAGTACTTC
CASSYRTSGSSYEQYF
>many|TRBV7-9|TRBJ2-6|-|17
TGTGCCAGCACCCAGGGGCGGGGTTTCACTGGGGCCAACGTCCTGACTTTC
CASTQGRGFTGANVLTF
>-|TRBV2|TRBJ1-5|TRBD1|14
TGTGCCAGCAGACAGGGGGCGTACAATCAGCCCCAGCATTTT
CASRQGAYNQPQHF
>-|TRBV9|TRBJ1-3|-|15
TGTGCCAGCAGCACCCAGGGGTTCTCTGGAAACACCATATATTTT
CASSTQGFSGNTIYF
>-|TRBV7-3|TRBJ2-7|TRBD1|12
TGTGCCAGCAGCTTCCGGGACAGGCTACAGTACTTC
CASSFRDRLQYF
>many|TRBV15|TRBJ1-1|TRBD1|18
TGTGCCACCAGCAGAGATCCGTTTTGGGACAGGGCGGACACTGAAGCTTTCTTT
CATSRDPFWDRADTEAFF
>many|TRBV20-1|TRBJ1-1|TRBD1|12
TGCAGTGCCGGGACAGGGCTTGTTGAAGCTTTCTTT
CSAGTGLVEAFF
>few|TRBV5-1|TRBJ1-3|-|18
TGCGCCAGCAGCCCACTACTGGGGGGAATACTCTCTGGAAACACCATATATTTT
CASSPLLGGILSGNTIYF
>many|TRBV5-5|TRBJ2-5|TRBD1|15
TGTGCCAGCAGCTACGGGACAGGGATGGTGGAGACCCAGTACTTC
CASSYGTGMVETQYF
>-|TRBV20-1|TRBJ1-2|-|14
TGCAGTGCTAGAGGACCGGGGACGGACTATGGCTACACCTTC
CSARGPGTDYGYTF
>-|TRBV5-4|TRBJ2-2|-|12
TGTGCCAGCAGCTTGGCTCCCAGGGAGCTGTTTTTT
CASSLAPRELFF
>-|TRBV2|TRBJ2-7|-|12
TGTGCCAGCAAGGGTCGTATCCACGAGCAGTACTTC
CASKGRIHEQYF
>few|TRBV7-9|TRBJ1-6|TRBD1|15
TGTGCCAGCAGCTTCCGGGACAGGGGGCGATCACCCCTCCACTTT
CASSFRDRGRSPLHF
>many|TRBV20-1|TRBJ2-5|TRBD1|12
TGCAGTGCGGTCAGGGGGCAAGAGACCCAGTACTTC
CSAVRGQETQYF
>many|TRBV6-1|TRBJ1-5|TRBD1|13
TGTGCCAGCATGGGACAGGGCAATCAGCCCCAGCATTTT
CASMGQGNQPQHF
>many|TRBV10-3|TRBJ1-1|-|14
TGTGCCATCAGCCTGGACAACTTGAACACTGAAGCTTTCTTT
CAISLDNLNTEAFF
>many|TRBV9|TRBJ1-1|-|14
TGTGCCAGCAGCGGGACCCAGGGGAACACTGAAGCTTTCTTT
CASSGTQGNTEAFF
>many|TRBV9|TRBJ2-2|-|17
TGTGCCAGCAGCGCGGGCGTGGGCGGGCTCAACACCGGGGAGCTGTTTTTT
CASSAGVGGLNTGELFF
>many|TRBV19|TRBJ2-7|TRBD1|15
TGTGCCAGTAGTCTCCCCGGGACAGGGTCCTCCGAGCAGTACTTC
CASSLPGTGSSEQYF
>-|TRBV29-1|TRBJ1-2|TRBD1|13
TGCAGCGCGAACTTGGACAGGGTCAATGGCTACACCTTC
CSANLDRVNGYTF
>many|TRBV12-3/TRBV12-4|TRBJ1-2|-|14
TGTGCCAGCGTAACCTTCGGAGCTCTCTATGGCTACACCTTC
CASVTFGALYGYTF
>many|TRBV24-1|TRBJ1-3|TRBD1|17
TGTGCCACCAAGCCGGGACAGGGGGCGCGGGGAGGAAACACCATATATTTT
CATKPGQGARGGNTIYF
>-|TRBV29-1|TRBJ2-1|-|16
TGCAGCGTTGGGGTAAGACAAATTACGCCCTACAATGAGCAGTTCTTC
CSVGVRQITPYNEQFF
>-|TRBV12-3/TRBV12-4|TRBJ2-5|-|15
TGTGCCAGCAGCGAAGCCGGGACTCCGGCGGAGACCCAGTACTTC
CASSEAGTPAETQYF
>-|TRBV19|TRBJ2-7|TRBD1|15
TGTGCCAGTAGTATCGGGACAGGGGGGACCTACGAGCAGTACTTC
CASSIGTGGTYEQYF
>-|TRBV2|TRBJ2-7|-|18
TGTGCCAGCAGTGAAGCGCTAGGTACTAGATCAAATTCCTACGAGCAGTACTTC
CASSEALGTRSNSYEQYF
>many|TRBV20-1|TRBJ2-5|-|14
TGCAGTGCTAGAGCGGGAGAGGTTCAAGAGACCCAGTACTTC
CSARAGEVQETQYF
>-|TRBV5-1|TRBJ2-1|-|16
TGCGCCAGCAGCTTTTTCCCAGAAAGCTCCTACAATGAGCAGTTCTTC
CASSFFPESSYNEQFF
>many|TRBV20-1|TRBJ1-6|-|13
TGCAGTGCTAGAGATCAGGCTGATTCACCCCTCCACTTT
CSARDQADSPLHF
>-|TRBV7-9|TRBJ2-2|-|17
TGTGCCAGCAGCACCGGGACACTCTCTGGAAACACCGGGGAGCTGTTTTTT
CASSTGTLSGNTGELFF
>-|TRBV15|TRBJ2-5|-|12
TGTGCCACCGGGACTGGCCAAGAGACCCAGTACTTC
CATGTGQETQYF
>-|TRBV2|TRBJ2-5|TRBD1|15
TGTGCCAGCAGCCCGGAGACAGGGGGGGCAGAGACCCAGTACTTC
CASSPETGGAETQYF
>-|TRBV4-1|TRBJ2-5|-|13
TGCGCCAGCAGCGCTACGGCGGGGGAGACCCAGTACTTC
CASSATAGETQYF